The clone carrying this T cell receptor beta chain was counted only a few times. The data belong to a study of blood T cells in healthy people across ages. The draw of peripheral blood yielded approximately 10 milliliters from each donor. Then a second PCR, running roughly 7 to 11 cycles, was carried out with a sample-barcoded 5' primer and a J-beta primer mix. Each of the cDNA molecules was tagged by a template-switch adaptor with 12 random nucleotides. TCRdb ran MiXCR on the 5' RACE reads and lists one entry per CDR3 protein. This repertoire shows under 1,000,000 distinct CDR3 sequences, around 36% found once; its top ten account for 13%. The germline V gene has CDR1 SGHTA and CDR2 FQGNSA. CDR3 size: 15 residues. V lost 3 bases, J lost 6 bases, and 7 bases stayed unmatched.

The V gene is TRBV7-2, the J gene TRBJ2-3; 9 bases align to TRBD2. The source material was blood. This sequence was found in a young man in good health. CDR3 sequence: CASSLTSGRLDTQYF. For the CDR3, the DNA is TGTGCCAGCAGCTTGACTAGCGGCCGATTGGATACGCAGTATTTT.